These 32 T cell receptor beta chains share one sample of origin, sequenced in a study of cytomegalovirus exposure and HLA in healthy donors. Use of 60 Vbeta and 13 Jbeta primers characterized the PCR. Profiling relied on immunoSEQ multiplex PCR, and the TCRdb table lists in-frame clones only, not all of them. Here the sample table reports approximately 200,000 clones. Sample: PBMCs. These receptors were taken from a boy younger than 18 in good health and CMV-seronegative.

CDR3 bases: TGTGCCAGCAGGCCTCAAGGGGATGAGCAGTTCTTC. It encodes CASRPQGDEQFF. This chain joins TRBV6-5 and TRBJ2-1, with D possibly TRBD1 on 5 matching bases. Trimming pared 6 bases from V and 8 bases from J, leaving 11 bases between. The CDR3 contains 12 residues. Germline V gene sequence: CDR1 MNHEY, CDR2 SVGAGI.

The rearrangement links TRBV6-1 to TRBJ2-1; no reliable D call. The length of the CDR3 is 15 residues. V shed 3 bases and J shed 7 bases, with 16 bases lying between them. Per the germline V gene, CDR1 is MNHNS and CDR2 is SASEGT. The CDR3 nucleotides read TGTGCCAGCAGTGACAGGTTCCAGGATGAGAATGAGCAGTTCTTC. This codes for CASSDRFQDENEQFF.

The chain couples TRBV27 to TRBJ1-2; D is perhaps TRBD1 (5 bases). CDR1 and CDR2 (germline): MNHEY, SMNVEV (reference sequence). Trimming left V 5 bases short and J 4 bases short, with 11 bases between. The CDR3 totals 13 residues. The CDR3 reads CASSRTGVYGYTF. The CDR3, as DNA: TGTGCCAGCAGTCGTACGGGGGTCTATGGCTACACCTTC.

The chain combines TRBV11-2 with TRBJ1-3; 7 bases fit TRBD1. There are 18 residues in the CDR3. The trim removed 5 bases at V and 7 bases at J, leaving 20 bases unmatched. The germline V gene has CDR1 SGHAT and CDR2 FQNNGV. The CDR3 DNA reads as TGTGCCAGCAGCCTCCCTAGGGGGCAGGGCAAACCCTATAACACCATATATTTT. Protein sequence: CASSLPRGQGKPYNTIYF.

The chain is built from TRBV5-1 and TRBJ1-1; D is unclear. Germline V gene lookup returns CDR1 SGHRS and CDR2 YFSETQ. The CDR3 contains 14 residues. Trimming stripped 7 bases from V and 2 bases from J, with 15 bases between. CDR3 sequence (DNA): TGCGCCAGCTGTCTTGGCCTGACTAACACTGAAGCTTTCTTT. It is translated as CASCLGLTNTEAFF. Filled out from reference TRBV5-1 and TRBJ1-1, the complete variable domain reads KAGVTQTPRYLIKTRGQQVTLSCSPISGHRSVSWYQQTPGQGLQFLFEYFSETQRNKGNFPGRFSGRQFSNSRSEMNVSTLELGDSALYLCASCLGLTNTEAFFGQGTRLTVV.

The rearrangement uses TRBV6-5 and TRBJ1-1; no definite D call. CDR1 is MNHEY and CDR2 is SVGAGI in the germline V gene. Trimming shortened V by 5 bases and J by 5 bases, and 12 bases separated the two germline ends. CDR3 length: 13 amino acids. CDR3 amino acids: CASSLTRFTEAFF. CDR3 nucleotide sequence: TGTGCCAGCAGTCTGACACGTTTTACTGAAGCTTTCTTT.

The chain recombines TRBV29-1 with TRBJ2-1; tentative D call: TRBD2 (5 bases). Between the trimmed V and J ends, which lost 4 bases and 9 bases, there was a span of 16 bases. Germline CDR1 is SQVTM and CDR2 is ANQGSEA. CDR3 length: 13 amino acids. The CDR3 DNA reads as TGCAGCGTTGGGTTACGCTATCGGGGTGAGCAGTTCTTC. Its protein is CSVGLRYRGEQFF.

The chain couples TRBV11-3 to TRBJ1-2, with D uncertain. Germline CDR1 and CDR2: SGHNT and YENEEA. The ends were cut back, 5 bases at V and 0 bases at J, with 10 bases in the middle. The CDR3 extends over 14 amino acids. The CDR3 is CASSPLRANYGYTF. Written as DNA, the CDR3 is TGTGCCAGCAGCCCGCTCCGGGCTAACTATGGCTACACCTTC.

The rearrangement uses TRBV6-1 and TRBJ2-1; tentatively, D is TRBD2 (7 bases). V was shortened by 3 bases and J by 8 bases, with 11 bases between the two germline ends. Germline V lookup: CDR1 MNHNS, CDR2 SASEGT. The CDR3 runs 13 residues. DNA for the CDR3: TGTGCCAGCAGTGATCCGGGGGGCCATGAGCAGTTCTTC. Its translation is CASSDPGGHEQFF.

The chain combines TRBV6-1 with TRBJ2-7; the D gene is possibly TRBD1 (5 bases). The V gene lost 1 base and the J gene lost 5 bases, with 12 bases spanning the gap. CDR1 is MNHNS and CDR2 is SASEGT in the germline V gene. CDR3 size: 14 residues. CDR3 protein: CASSEVGVEDEQYF. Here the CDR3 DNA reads TGTGCCAGCAGTGAAGTAGGGGTCGAAGACGAGCAGTACTTC.

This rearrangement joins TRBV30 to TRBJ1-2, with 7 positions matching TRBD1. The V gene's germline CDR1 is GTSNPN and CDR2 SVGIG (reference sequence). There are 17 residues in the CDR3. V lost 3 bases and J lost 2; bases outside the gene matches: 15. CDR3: CAWRIFRQGKTNYGYTF. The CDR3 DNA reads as TGTGCCTGGAGAATATTCCGACAGGGCAAGACCAACTATGGCTACACCTTC.

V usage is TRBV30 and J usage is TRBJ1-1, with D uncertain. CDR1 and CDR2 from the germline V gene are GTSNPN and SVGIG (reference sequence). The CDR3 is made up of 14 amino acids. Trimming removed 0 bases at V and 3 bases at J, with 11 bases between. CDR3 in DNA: TGTGCCTGGAGTGTTCTCAATTCGGACACTGAAGCTTTCTTT. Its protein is CAWSVLNSDTEAFF.

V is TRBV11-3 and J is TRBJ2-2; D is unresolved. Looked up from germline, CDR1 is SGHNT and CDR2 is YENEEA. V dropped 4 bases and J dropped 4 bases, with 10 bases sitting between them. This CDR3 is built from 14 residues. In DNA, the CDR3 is TGTGCCAGCAGCTCCCTCTTAGTCACCGGGGAGCTGTTTTTT. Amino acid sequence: CASSSLLVTGELFF.

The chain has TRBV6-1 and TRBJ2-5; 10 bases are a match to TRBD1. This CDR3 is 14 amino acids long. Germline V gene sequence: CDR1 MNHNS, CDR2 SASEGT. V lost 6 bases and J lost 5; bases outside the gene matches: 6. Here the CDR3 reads CASRRDRGEETQYF. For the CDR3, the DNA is TGTGCCAGCAGACGGGACAGGGGTGAGGAGACCCAGTACTTC.

The CDR3 DNA follows: TGTGCCAGCTCGGGAGAGAGCGGGGGAGAGACCCAGTACTTC. It codes for CASSGESGGETQYF. The rearrangement joins TRBV2 to TRBJ2-5, with 8 bases that match TRBD2. V dropped 8 bases and J dropped 4; count of bases not matched to a gene: 9. The length of the CDR3 is 14 residues. Germline V lookup: CDR1 SNHLY, CDR2 FYNNEI. The entire variable domain, with the rest obtained from reference TRBV2 and TRBJ2-5, is as follows: EPEVTQTPSHQVTQMGQEVILRCVPISNHLYFYWYRQILGQKVEFLVSFYNNEISEKSEIFDDQFSVERPDGSNFTLKIRSTKLEDSAMYFCASSGESGGETQYFGPGTRLLVL.

The CDR3 is CASSSGAVSEAFF. Written as DNA, the CDR3 is TGCGCCAGCAGCTCTGGGGCCGTTAGTGAAGCTTTCTTT. This chain connects TRBV5-1 to TRBJ1-1, with D perhaps TRBD1 (5 bases). This CDR3 has 13 amino acids. Germline CDR1 reads SGHRS; CDR2 reads YFSETQ. V was pared by 3 bases and J by 7 bases, with 13 bases between. Full variable domain (outside the CDR3, taken from reference TRBV5-1 and TRBJ1-1): KAGVTQTPRYLIKTRGQQVTLSCSPISGHRSVSWYQQTPGQGLQFLFEYFSETQRNKGNFPGRFSGRQFSNSRSEMNVSTLELGDSALYLCASSSGAVSEAFFGQGTRLTVV.

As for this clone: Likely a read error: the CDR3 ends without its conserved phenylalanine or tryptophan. In DNA, the CDR3 is TGTGCCAGATCGGCAGGCGTGAGCTCCTACGAGCAGTACCTC. Translating it yields CARSAGVSSYEQYL. The chain employs TRBV2 and TRBJ2-7, with D unresolved. The CDR3 consists of 14 residues. The ends were cut back, 9 bases at V and 0 bases at J, with 15 bases in the middle. Looked up from germline, CDR1 is SNHLY and CDR2 is FYNNEI.

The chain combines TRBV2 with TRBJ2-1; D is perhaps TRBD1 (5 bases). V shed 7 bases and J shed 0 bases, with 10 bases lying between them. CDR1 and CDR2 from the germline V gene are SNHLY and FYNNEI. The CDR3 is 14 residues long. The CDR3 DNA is TGTGCCAGCAACGCTAGGGGCTCCTACAATGAGCAGTTCTTC. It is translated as CASNARGSYNEQFF.

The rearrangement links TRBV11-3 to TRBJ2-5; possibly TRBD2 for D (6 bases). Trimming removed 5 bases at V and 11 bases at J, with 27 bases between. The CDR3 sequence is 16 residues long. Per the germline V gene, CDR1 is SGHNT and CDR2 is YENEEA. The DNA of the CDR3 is TGTGCCAGCAGCCCAGGCTTGGGATCCTGGTCGGGGGAGCAGTACTTC. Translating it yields CASSPGLGSWSGEQYF.

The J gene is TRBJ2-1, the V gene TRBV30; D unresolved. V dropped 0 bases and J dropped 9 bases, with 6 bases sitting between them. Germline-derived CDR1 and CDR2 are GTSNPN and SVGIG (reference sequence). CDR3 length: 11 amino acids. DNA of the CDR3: TGTGCCTGGAGTGTCTACGGTGAGCAGTTCTTC. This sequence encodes CAWSVYGEQFF.

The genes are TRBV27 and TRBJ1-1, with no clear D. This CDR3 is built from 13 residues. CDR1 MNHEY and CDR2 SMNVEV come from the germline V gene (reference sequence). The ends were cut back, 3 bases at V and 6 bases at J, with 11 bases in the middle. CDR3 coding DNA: TGTGCCAGCAGTTTTTCGGGGAGGGCTGAAGCTTTCTTT. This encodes CASSFSGRAEAFF.

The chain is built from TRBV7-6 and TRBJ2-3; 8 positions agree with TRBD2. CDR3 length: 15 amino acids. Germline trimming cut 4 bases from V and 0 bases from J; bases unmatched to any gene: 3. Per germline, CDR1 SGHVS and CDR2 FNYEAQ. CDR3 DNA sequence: TGTGCCAGCAGCTCAGCGGGGGCGAGCACAGATACGCAGTATTTT. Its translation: CASSSAGASTDTQYF.

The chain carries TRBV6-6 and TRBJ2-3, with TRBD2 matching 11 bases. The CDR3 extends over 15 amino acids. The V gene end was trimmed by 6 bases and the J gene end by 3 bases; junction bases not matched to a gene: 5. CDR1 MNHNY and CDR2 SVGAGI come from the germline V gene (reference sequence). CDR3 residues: CASRKLAGVTDTQYF. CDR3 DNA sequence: TGTGCCAGCAGAAAACTAGCGGGGGTGACAGATACGCAGTATTTT.

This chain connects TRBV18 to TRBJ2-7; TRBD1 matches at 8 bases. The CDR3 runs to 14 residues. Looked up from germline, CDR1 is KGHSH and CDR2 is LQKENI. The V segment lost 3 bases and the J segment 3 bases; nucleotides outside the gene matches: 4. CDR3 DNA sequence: TGTGCCAGCTCACCGGGACAGGCAAACTACGAGCAGTACTTC. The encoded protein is CASSPGQANYEQYF.

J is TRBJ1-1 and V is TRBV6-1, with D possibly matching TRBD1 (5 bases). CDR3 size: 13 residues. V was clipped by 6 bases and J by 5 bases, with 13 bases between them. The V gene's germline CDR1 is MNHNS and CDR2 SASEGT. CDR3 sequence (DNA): TGTGCCAGCAGGGGAACAGGACAAACTGAAGCTTTCTTT. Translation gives CASRGTGQTEAFF.

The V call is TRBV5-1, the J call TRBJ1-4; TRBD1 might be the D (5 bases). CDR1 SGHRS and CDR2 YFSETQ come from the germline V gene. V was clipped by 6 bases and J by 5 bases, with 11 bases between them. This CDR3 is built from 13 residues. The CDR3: CASTGLGNEKLFF. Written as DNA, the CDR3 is TGCGCCAGCACGGGACTAGGCAATGAAAAACTGTTTTTT. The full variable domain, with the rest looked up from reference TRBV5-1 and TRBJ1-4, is KAGVTQTPRYLIKTRGQQVTLSCSPISGHRSVSWYQQTPGQGLQFLFEYFSETQRNKGNFPGRFSGRQFSNSRSEMNVSTLELGDSALYLCASTGLGNEKLFFGSGTQLSVL.

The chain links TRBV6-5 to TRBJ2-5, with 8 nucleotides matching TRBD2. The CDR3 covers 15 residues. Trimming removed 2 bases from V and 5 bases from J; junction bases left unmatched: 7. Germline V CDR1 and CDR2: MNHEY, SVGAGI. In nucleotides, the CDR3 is TGTGCCAGCAGTTACATAGCGGGGTCGGTTGAGACCCAGTACTTC. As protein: CASSYIAGSVETQYF.

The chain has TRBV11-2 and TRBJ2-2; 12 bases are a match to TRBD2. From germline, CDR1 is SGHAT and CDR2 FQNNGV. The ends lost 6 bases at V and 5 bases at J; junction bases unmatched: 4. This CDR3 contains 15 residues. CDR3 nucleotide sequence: TGTGCCAGCAGGGAACTAGCGGGGGGAACCGGGGAGCTGTTTTTT. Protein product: CASRELAGGTGELFF.

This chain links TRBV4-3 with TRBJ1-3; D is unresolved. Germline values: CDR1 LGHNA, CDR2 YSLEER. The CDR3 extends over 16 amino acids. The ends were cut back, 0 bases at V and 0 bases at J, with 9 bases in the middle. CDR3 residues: CASSQELGHSGNTIYF. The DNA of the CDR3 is TGCGCCAGCAGCCAAGAACTTGGTCACTCTGGAAACACCATATATTTT.

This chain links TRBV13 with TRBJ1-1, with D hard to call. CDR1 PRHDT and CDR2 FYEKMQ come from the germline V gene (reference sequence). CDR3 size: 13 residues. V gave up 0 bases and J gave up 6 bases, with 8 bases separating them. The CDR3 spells CASSLGLGAEAFF. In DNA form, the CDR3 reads TGTGCCAGCAGCTTAGGACTCGGGGCTGAAGCTTTCTTT.

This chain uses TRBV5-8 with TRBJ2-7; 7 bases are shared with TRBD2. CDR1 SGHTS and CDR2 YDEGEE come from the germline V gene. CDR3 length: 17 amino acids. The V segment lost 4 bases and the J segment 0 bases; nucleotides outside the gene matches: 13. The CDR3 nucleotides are TGTGCCAGCAGCCAGACCTGGGGGGGAAGGAGCTCCTACGAGCAGTACTTC. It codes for CASSQTWGGRSSYEQYF.

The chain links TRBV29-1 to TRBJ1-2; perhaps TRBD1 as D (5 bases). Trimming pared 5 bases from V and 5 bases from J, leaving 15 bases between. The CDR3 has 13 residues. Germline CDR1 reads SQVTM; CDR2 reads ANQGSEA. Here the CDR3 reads CSVRDRRRYGYTF. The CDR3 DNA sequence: TGCAGCGTTCGAGACAGAAGGCGATATGGCTACACCTTC.